This T cell receptor beta chain was documented in a study of Ad26.COV2.S vaccination and SARS-CoV-2 variants. A word on this clone: Its antigen is unidentified.

The treatment here: roughly 18 received Ad26.COV2.S at low or high dose, single or two shots; 5 received placebo; per-sample allocation not given. The samples date from day 63 after the first vaccine or placebo injection. Study results and limitations: Possible underestimation of total T cell responses by the TCR breadth and depth analyses was noted. Reportedly, after vaccination the spike-specific CD8+ and CD4+ T cell responses displayed substantial breadth.

Looked up from germline, CDR1 is GTSNPN and CDR2 is SVGIG (reference sequence). The V end lost 2 bases, the J end lost 5 bases, and 15 bases lay between the germline ends. This CDR3 contains 15 residues. Sequencing used immunoSEQ multiplex PCR; TCRdb keeps in-frame clones, though not all of them. This sample yields roughly 680,000 clones, of which approximately 88% are seen a single time; approximately 1.5% belongs to the top ten. The sequence derives from a person between 18 and 60 years old who received the Ad26.COV2.S COVID-19 vaccine or a placebo. This chain uses TRBV30 with TRBJ1-4; a weak D match, TRBD1 (6 bases). The material sequenced was peripheral blood, taken in a trial of Ad26.COV2.S vaccine versus placebo. CDR3 bases: TGTGCCTGGAGTCCCAGGGGAAGGGGGAATGAAAAACTGTTTTTT. Translating gives CAWSPRGRGNEKLFF.